This entry describes one T cell receptor beta chain. From RNA transcripts, TCR beta CDR3 regions were amplified. RT-PCR in the first round (using the HTBI primer set) targeted the TCR CDR3. One entry per CDR3 protein, called by TCRdb with MiXCR from the multiplex PCR reads. The table includes approximately 360,000 distinct CDR3 sequences, approximately 25% detected once. The sample belongs to a study of T cells in Graves' hyperthyroidism and ophthalmopathy. V trimming: 7 bases; J trimming: 2 bases; junction bases outside the gene matches: 10. Germline V CDR1 and CDR2: SGHVS, FQNEAQ. CDR3 size: 16 residues.

The sequence came from a middle-aged man with Graves' hyperthyroidism. The J gene is TRBJ2-7, the V gene TRBV7-8; TRBD2 aligns across 11 bases. The material sequenced was blood. The CDR3 sequence is CASMVLAGVKTYEQYF. The CDR3 DNA is TGTGCCAGCATGGTACTAGCGGGAGTAAAAACCTACGAGCAGTACTTC.